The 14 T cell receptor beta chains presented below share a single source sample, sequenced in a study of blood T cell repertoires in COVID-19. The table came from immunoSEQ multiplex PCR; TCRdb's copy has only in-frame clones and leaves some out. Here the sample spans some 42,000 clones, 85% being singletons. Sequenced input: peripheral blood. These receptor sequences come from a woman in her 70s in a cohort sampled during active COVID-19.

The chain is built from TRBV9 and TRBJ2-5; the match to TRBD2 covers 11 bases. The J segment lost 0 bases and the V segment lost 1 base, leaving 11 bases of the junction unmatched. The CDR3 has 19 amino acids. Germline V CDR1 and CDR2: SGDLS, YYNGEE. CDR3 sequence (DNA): TGTGCCAGCAGCGTAAGGGGGACTAGCGGCAACGGGAACCAAGAGACCCAGTACTTC. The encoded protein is CASSVRGTSGNGNQETQYF.

CDR3 sequence (DNA): TGTGCCAGCAGTACCCGACAGGGGACAGGCTATGGCTACACCTTC. Amino acid sequence: CASSTRQGTGYGYTF. J is TRBJ1-2 and V is TRBV27; 8 nucleotides agree with TRBD1. V lost 5 bases and J lost 4; bases outside the gene matches: 9. The CDR3 loop spans 15 amino acids. The germline gives CDR1 MNHEY, CDR2 SMNVEV (reference sequence).

The CDR3 nucleotides are TGTGCCTGGGGGGGGAGTTACGAGCAGTACTTC. Its protein product is CAWGGSYEQYF. The chain joins TRBV30 to TRBJ2-7, with D maybe TRBD2 (6 bases). The V and J ends lost 5 bases and 4 bases respectively, with 9 bases between them. The CDR3 covers 11 residues. Germline V gene sequence: CDR1 GTSNPN, CDR2 SVGIG (reference sequence).

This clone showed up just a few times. The CDR3 DNA reads TGTGCCAGCAGGGGAGCGGGAGCCTACGAGCAGTACTTC. Its protein is CASRGAGAYEQYF. The rearrangement links TRBV7-9 to TRBJ2-7, with 8 bases aligning to TRBD2. Germline V lookup: CDR1 SEHNR, CDR2 FQNEAQ (reference sequence). The J segment lost 2 bases and the V segment lost 6 bases, leaving 3 bases of the junction unmatched. This CDR3 has 13 amino acids.

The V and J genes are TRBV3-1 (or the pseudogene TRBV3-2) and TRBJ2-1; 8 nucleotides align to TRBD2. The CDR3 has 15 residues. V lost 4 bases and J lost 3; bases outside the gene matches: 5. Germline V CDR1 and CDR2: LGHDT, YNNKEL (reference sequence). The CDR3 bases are TGTGCCAGCAGCCCCATAGCGGGGAACTACAATGAGCAGTTCTTC. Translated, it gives CASSPIAGNYNEQFF.

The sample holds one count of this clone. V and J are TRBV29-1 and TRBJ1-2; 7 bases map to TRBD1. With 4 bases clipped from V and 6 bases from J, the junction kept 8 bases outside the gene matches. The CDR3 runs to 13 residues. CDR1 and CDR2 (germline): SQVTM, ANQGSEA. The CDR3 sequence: CSVAQEGANGYTF. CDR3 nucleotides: TGCAGCGTTGCTCAGGAGGGGGCGAATGGCTACACCTTC. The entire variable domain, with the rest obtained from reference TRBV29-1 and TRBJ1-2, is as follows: SAVISQKPSRDICQRGTSLTIQCQVDSQVTMMFWYRQQPGQSLTLIATANQGSEATYESGFVIDKFPISRPNLTFSTLTVSNMSPEDSSIYLCSVAQEGANGYTFGSGTRLTVV.

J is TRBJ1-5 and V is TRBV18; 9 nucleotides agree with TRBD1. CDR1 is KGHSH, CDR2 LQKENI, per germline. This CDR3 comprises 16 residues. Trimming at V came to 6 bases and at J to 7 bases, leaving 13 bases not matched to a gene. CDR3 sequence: CASSPGQGMTRQPQHF. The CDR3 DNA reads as TGTGCCAGCTCCCCTGGACAGGGGATGACACGCCAGCCCCAGCATTTT.

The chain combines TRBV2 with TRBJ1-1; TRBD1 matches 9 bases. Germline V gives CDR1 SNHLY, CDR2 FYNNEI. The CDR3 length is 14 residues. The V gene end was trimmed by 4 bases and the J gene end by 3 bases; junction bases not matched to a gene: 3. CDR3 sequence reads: CASSAGTGYTEAFF. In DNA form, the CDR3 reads TGTGCCAGCAGTGCCGGGACAGGGTACACTGAAGCTTTCTTT.

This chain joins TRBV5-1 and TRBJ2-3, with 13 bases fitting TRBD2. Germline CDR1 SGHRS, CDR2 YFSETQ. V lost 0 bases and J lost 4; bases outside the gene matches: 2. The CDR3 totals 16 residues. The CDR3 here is CASSLGLAGGADTQYF. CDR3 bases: TGCGCCAGCAGCTTGGGACTAGCGGGAGGAGCAGATACGCAGTATTTT. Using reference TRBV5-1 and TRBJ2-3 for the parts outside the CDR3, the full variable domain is KAGVTQTPRYLIKTRGQQVTLSCSPISGHRSVSWYQQTPGQGLQFLFEYFSETQRNKGNFPGRFSGRQFSNSRSEMNVSTLELGDSALYLCASSLGLAGGADTQYFGPGTRLTVL.

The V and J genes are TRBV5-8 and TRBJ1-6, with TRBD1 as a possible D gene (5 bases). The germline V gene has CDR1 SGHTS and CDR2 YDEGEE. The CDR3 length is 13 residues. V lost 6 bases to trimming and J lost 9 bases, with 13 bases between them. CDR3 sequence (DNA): TGTGCCAGCATCAATGCAGGGATTTCACCCCTCCACTTT. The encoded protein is CASINAGISPLHF. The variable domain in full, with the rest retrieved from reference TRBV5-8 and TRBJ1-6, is EAGVTQSPTHLIKTRGQQATLRCSPISGHTSVYWYQQALGLGLQFLLWYDEGEERNRGNFPPRFSGRQFPNYSSELNVNALELEDSALYLCASINAGISPLHFGNGTRLTVT.

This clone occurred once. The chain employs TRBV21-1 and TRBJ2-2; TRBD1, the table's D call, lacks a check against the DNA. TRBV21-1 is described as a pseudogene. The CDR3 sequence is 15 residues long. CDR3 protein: CASSKEAGRDGELFF. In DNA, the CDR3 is TGTGCCAGCAGCAAAGAAGCAGGGCGAGACGGGGAGCTGTTTTTT.

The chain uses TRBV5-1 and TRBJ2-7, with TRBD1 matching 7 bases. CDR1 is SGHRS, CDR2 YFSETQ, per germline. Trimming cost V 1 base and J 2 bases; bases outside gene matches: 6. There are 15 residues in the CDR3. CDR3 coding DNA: TGCGCCAGCAGCTTGAATGCAGGGGGTCCCTACGAGCAGTACTTC. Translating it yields CASSLNAGGPYEQYF.

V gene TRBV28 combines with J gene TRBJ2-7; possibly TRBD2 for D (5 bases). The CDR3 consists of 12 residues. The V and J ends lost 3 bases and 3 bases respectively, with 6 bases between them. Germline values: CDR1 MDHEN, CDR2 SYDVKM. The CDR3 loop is CASSLGVYEQYF. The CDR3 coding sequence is TGTGCCAGCAGTTTGGGAGTCTACGAGCAGTACTTC.

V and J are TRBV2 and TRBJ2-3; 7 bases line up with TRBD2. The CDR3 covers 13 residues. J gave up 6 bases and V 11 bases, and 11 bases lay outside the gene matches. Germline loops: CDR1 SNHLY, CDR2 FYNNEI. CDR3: CAGERDRPDTQYF. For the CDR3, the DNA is TGTGCCGGAGAGCGGGATAGGCCGGATACGCAGTATTTT.